These 27 T cell receptor beta chains originate from one sample sequenced in a study of blood T cell repertoires in COVID-19. The data were produced by immunoSEQ multiplex PCR, yet TCRdb's version contains in-frame clones alone and is incomplete. This table holds 200,000 to 250,000 clones, about 80% found once. The sample was PBMCs or T cells enriched from blood (not recorded which). The receptors were sampled from a man aged 55-75 years who had recovered from COVID-19.

This sequence joins TRBV19 and TRBJ2-7, with 9 bases aligning to TRBD2. The CDR3 is 16 amino acids. CDR1 and CDR2 (germline): LNHDA, SQIVND (reference sequence). V shed 2 bases and J 0 bases; nucleotides not matched to a gene: 5. The CDR3 bases are TGTGCCAGTAGTATACCCGGAGCGGGGGGCTCCTACGAGCAGTACTTC. Residues: CASSIPGAGGSYEQYF.

V usage is TRBV6-1 and J usage is TRBJ1-6; 9 nucleotides agree with TRBD1. CDR3 length: 16 amino acids. In germline, CDR1 is MNHNS, CDR2 SASEGT. Unmatched junction bases numbered 8, after V lost 2 bases and J lost 9 bases. The CDR3 nucleotides are TGTGCCAGCAGTGAACAATCACAGGGGGCGTTTTCACCCCTCCACTTT. Residues: CASSEQSQGAFSPLHF.

The genes are TRBV28 and TRBJ2-2; 9 nucleotides agree with TRBD2. V dropped 1 base and J dropped 7; count of bases not matched to a gene: 7. The V gene's germline CDR1 is MDHEN and CDR2 SYDVKM. The CDR3 spans 16 residues. Here the CDR3 DNA reads TGTGCCAGCAGTTTATATGGCGGGGGGGTTGTCGGGGAGCTGTTTTTT. Translation: CASSLYGGGVVGELFF.

This clone came up once. This chain links TRBV10-1 with TRBJ2-5, with a tentative D call TRBD1 (6 bases). The CDR3 is made up of 13 amino acids. CDR1 and CDR2 from the germline V gene are WNHNN and SYGVQD (reference sequence). V lost 2 bases, J lost 3 bases, and 7 bases lay in between. The CDR3 region is CASSEPGEETQYF. Written as DNA, the CDR3 is TGCGCCAGCAGTGAGCCAGGGGAAGAGACCCAGTACTTC.

The chain links TRBV29-1 to TRBJ1-2, with a tentative D call TRBD1 (6 bases). V shed 3 bases and J shed 4 bases, with 15 bases lying between them. This CDR3 contains 14 residues. CDR1 is SQVTM, CDR2 ANQGSEA, per germline. In DNA, the CDR3 is TGCAGCGTTGAGAGGGGGGGGAGAGGCTATGGCTACACCTTC. It codes for CSVERGGRGYGYTF.

This clone showed up just a few times. The V and J genes are TRBV3-1 (or the pseudogene TRBV3-2) and TRBJ2-7; D is ambiguous. The CDR3 is 12 residues long. The germline gives CDR1 LGHDT, CDR2 YNNKEL (reference sequence). V lost 1 base and J lost 4, with 5 bases in between. CDR3 in amino acids: CASSQVHYEQYF. The CDR3 DNA reads as TGTGCCAGCAGCCAAGTCCATTACGAGCAGTACTTC.

This clone was seen more than once but under ten times. This chain connects TRBV5-6 to TRBJ1-2; TRBD1 aligns across 10 bases. The CDR3 sequence is 15 residues long. CDR1 SGHDT and CDR2 YYEEEE come from the germline V gene. The V segment lost 5 bases and the J segment 4 bases; nucleotides outside the gene matches: 8. The CDR3 region is CASSPDRGKSYGYTF. The CDR3 nucleotides read TGTGCCAGCAGTCCGGACAGGGGGAAGAGCTATGGCTACACCTTC.

The gene calls are TRBV2 and TRBJ1-5, with D tentatively TRBD1 (6 bases). The germline V and J ends were trimmed by 1 base and 4 bases, with 11 bases remaining between them. This CDR3 comprises 15 residues. Germline CDR1 SNHLY, CDR2 FYNNEI. CDR3 bases: TGTGCCAGCAGTGAAGGGAGGACAGTGAATCAGCCCCAGCATTTT. Translation: CASSEGRTVNQPQHF. The full variable domain, with the rest looked up from reference TRBV2 and TRBJ1-5, is EPEVTQTPSHQVTQMGQEVILRCVPISNHLYFYWYRQILGQKVEFLVSFYNNEISEKSEIFDDQFSVERPDGSNFTLKIRSTKLEDSAMYFCASSEGRTVNQPQHFGDGTRLSIL.

The CDR3 loop reads CAWLDRDLYGYTF. The CDR3 nucleotides read TGTGCCTGGCTTGACAGGGATCTCTATGGCTACACCTTC. The chain has TRBV30 and TRBJ1-2; 7 positions agree with TRBD1. Per the germline V gene, CDR1 is GTSNPN and CDR2 is SVGIG (reference sequence). Trimming at V came to 5 bases and at J to 4 bases, leaving 7 bases not matched to a gene. The CDR3 runs 13 residues.

CDR3: CAWSQIAGGPEEQYF. The CDR3 DNA is TGTGCCTGGAGCCAGATAGCGGGGGGGCCTGAAGAGCAGTACTTC. The rearrangement links TRBV30 to TRBJ2-7; 11 nucleotides match TRBD2. The CDR3 length is 15 residues. Germline V gives CDR1 GTSNPN, CDR2 SVGIG (reference sequence). V trimming: 3 bases; J trimming: 7 bases; junction bases outside the gene matches: 11.

The chain uses TRBV19 and TRBJ2-4; D is possibly TRBD2 (6 bases). CDR1 is LNHDA and CDR2 is SQIVND in the germline V gene (reference sequence). The CDR3 loop spans 17 amino acids. Trimming took off 1 base at V and 0 bases at J, with 13 bases between the two ends. The CDR3 region is CASSIVGGGVAKNIQYF. The CDR3 DNA reads TGTGCCAGTAGTATAGTAGGCGGCGGGGTAGCCAAAAACATTCAGTACTTC. The full variable domain, rest sourced from reference TRBV19 and TRBJ2-4, is DGGITQSPKYLFRKEGQNVTLSCEQNLNHDAMYWYRQDPGQGLRLIYYSQIVNDFQKGDIAEGYSVSREKKESFPLTVTSAQKNPTAFYLCASSIVGGGVAKNIQYFGAGTRLSVL.

V and J are TRBV5-1 and TRBJ1-1; no clear D. Germline CDR1 is SGHRS and CDR2 is YFSETQ. The CDR3 loop spans 15 amino acids. V shed 6 bases and J shed 3 bases, with 18 bases lying between them. The CDR3 bases are TGCGCCAGCAAATCTTCTTTGGTCCCGGACACTGAAGCTTTCTTT. This encodes CASKSSLVPDTEAFF.

The V and J genes are TRBV5-5 and TRBJ2-1; weak D call: TRBD1 (9 bases). The CDR3 totals 17 residues. Looked up from germline, CDR1 is SGHKS and CDR2 is YYEKEE (reference sequence). With 3 bases removed from V and 7 bases from J, the gap between germline ends came to 23 bases. The CDR3 region has the DNA TGTGCCAGCAGCTCGGGACTAGGACAGGGGAAATCGAATGAGCAGTTCTTC. This codes for CASSSGLGQGKSNEQFF.

The chain combines TRBV5-4 with TRBJ2-5; possibly TRBD2 for D (5 bases). Per germline, CDR1 SGHNT and CDR2 YYREEE (reference sequence). Trimming cost V 3 bases and J 4 bases, with 16 bases left between them. The CDR3 has 15 residues. The CDR3 region has the DNA TGTGCCAGCAGCTCGAATTACTATACTAGAGAGACCCAGTACTTC. This gives the protein CASSSNYYTRETQYF. The entire variable domain, with the rest obtained from reference TRBV5-4 and TRBJ2-5, is as follows: ETGVTQSPTHLIKTRGQQVTLRCSSQSGHNTVSWYQQALGQGPQFIFQYYREEENGRGNFPPRFSGLQFPNYSSELNVNALELDDSALYLCASSSNYYTRETQYFGPGTRLLVL.

The chain recombines TRBV4-2 with TRBJ1-2, with 8 bases identical to TRBD1. There are 14 residues in the CDR3. V trimming: 3 bases; J trimming: 1 base; junction bases outside the gene matches: 1. Germline V gene data show CDR1 as LGHNA and CDR2 as YNFKEQ. CDR3 amino acids: CASSHDRGNYGYTF. The CDR3 region has the DNA TGTGCCAGCAGCCACGACAGGGGTAACTATGGCTACACCTTC.

The chain is built from TRBV12-2 and TRBJ1-5; TRBD1, the table's D call, lacks a check against the DNA. TRBV12-2 is a pseudogene locus. The CDR3 extends over 14 amino acids. The CDR3 sequence is CASRPDRNNQPQHF. The CDR3 DNA follows: TGTGCAAGTCGCCCCGACAGAAATAATCAGCCCCAGCATTTT.

The chain has TRBV5-6 and TRBJ1-1; D is possibly TRBD1 (6 bases). Trimming pared 2 bases from V and 3 bases from J, leaving 11 bases between. The germline CDR1 and CDR2 sequences are SGHDT and YYEEEE. The CDR3 sequence is 14 residues long. Here the CDR3 reads CASSFPSGDTEAFF. The DNA for the CDR3 is TGTGCCAGCAGCTTTCCGTCAGGGGACACTGAAGCTTTCTTT.

The V and J genes are TRBV6-6 and TRBJ1-5; D call uncertain. Trimming stripped 5 bases from V and 0 bases from J, with 11 bases between. CDR3 length equals 15 residues. Germline lookup yields CDR1 MNHNY and CDR2 SVGAGI (reference sequence). The CDR3 DNA is TGTGCCAGCAGTGATGGAGCGTATAGCAATCAGCCCCAGCATTTT. Translated: CASSDGAYSNQPQHF.

As regards this clone: At the DNA level, this CDR3 is encoded by other sequences in the same sample as well. The rearrangement joins TRBV11-2 to TRBJ1-2; TRBD1 matches 8 bases. Germline CDR1 and CDR2: SGHAT and FQNNGV. This CDR3 region has 13 residues. V dropped 3 bases and J dropped 4; count of bases not matched to a gene: 1. The CDR3 protein is CASSFGQGYGYTF. The CDR3 DNA reads as TGTGCCAGCAGCTTTGGACAGGGCTATGGCTACACCTTC. The entire variable domain, with the rest obtained from reference TRBV11-2 and TRBJ1-2, is as follows: EAGVAQSPRYKIIEKRQSVAFWCNPISGHATLYWYQQILGQGPKLLIQFQNNGVVDDSQLPKDRFSAERLKGVDSTLKIQPAKLEDSAVYLCASSFGQGYGYTFGSGTRLTVV.

This clone was found a few times. The chain links TRBV6-5 to TRBJ1-3, with D perhaps matching TRBD1 (5 bases). The V gene lost 7 bases and the J gene lost 2 bases, with 12 bases spanning the gap. This CDR3 has 14 residues. Germline values: CDR1 MNHEY, CDR2 SVGAGI. CDR3 nucleotide sequence: TGTGCCAGCAATCGGGGGAACGCTGGAAACACCATATATTTT. Its translation: CASNRGNAGNTIYF.

The chain recombines TRBV7-2 with TRBJ2-5, with D perhaps matching TRBD1 (6 bases). Germline assignment: CDR1 SGHTA and CDR2 FQGNSA. The V and J ends lost 6 bases and 5 bases respectively, with 25 bases between them. The CDR3 has 17 amino acids. CDR3: CASSRISFGGARETQYF. As DNA, the CDR3 is TGTGCCAGCAGTCGAATATCGTTTGGGGGCGCAAGGGAGACCCAGTACTTC.

The chain joins TRBV4-2 to TRBJ1-2, with D maybe TRBD1 (6 bases). Trimming stripped 0 bases from V and 8 bases from J, with 19 bases between. The CDR3 consists of 16 residues. Germline assignment: CDR1 LGHNA and CDR2 YNFKEQ. This chain's CDR3 is CASSQDLGGPRWGYTF. As DNA, the CDR3 is TGTGCCAGCAGCCAAGATCTGGGGGGGCCCCGGTGGGGCTACACCTTC.

This clone was seen only a few times. The V call is TRBV7-8, the J call TRBJ1-3; D unclear. The CDR3 has 15 amino acids. V lost 1 base to trimming and J lost 0 bases, with 7 bases between them. Germline values: CDR1 SGHVS, CDR2 FQNEAQ. Here the CDR3 reads CASSLGSASGNTIYF. The CDR3 nucleotides read TGTGCCAGCAGCTTAGGCAGTGCCTCTGGAAACACCATATATTTT.

This chain links TRBV4-1 with TRBJ1-1, with D perhaps TRBD1 (5 bases). Per the germline V gene, CDR1 is MGHRA and CDR2 is YSYEKL. The CDR3 is 13 amino acids. With 1 base removed from V and 5 bases from J, the gap between germline ends came to 8 bases. CDR3 residues: CASSQGGRTEAFF. The CDR3, as DNA: TGCGCCAGCAGCCAAGGGGGCCGGACTGAAGCTTTCTTT.

This clone came up once. This rearrangement joins TRBV6-1 to TRBJ2-5, with 12 nucleotides matching TRBD2. The CDR3 has 16 amino acids. The germline CDR1 and CDR2 sequences are MNHNS and SASEGT. The J segment lost 2 bases and the V segment lost 1 base, leaving 2 bases of the junction unmatched. CDR3: CASSEGTSGGQETQYF. The CDR3 DNA reads TGTGCCAGCAGTGAAGGAACTAGCGGGGGGCAAGAGACCCAGTACTTC.

This chain uses TRBV6-5 with TRBJ1-2, with a tentative D call TRBD1 (5 bases). The CDR3 loop spans 13 amino acids. V lost 2 bases and J 6 bases, leaving 10 bases between the germline ends. CDR1 is MNHEY and CDR2 is SVGAGI in the germline V gene. The DNA for the CDR3 is TGTGCCAGCAGTTACAGGGCAGGGCATGGCTACACCTTC. Amino acid sequence: CASSYRAGHGYTF.

The chain recombines TRBV12-3 or TRBV12-4 with TRBJ1-6; D not certain. V was shortened by 8 bases and J by 0 bases, with 5 bases between the two germline ends. This CDR3 region has 13 residues. The chain's CDR3 is CASQDSYNSPLHF. CDR3 in DNA: TGTGCCAGCCAGGACTCCTATAATTCACCCCTCCACTTT.